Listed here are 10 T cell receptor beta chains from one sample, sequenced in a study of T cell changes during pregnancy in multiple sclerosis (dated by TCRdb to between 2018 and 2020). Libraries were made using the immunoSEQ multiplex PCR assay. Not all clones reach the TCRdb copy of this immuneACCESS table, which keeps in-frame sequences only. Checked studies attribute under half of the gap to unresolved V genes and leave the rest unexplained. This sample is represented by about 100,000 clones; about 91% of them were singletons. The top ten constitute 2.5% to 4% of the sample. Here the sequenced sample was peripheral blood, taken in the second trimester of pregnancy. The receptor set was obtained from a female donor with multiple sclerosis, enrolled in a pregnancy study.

The chain's CDR3 is CASSPLQGLAKNIQYF. CDR3 coding DNA: TGTGCCAGCTCACCCTTACAGGGCCTAGCCAAAAACATTCAGTACTTC. The chain is built from TRBV18 and TRBJ2-4; D may be TRBD1 (6 bases). CDR1 KGHSH and CDR2 LQKENI come from the germline V gene. This CDR3 contains 16 residues. Trimming stripped 3 bases from V and 0 bases from J, with 12 bases between.

CDR3 protein: CASSHPGLGGPSGANVLTF. The CDR3 DNA follows: TGTGCCAGCAGCCACCCCGGGCTGGGAGGGCCCTCTGGGGCCAACGTCCTGACTTTC. The rearrangement uses TRBV28 and TRBJ2-6; 7 bases map to TRBD2. V shed 6 bases, J shed 0 bases, and the junction held 14 bases outside the gene matches. Germline V gene lookup returns CDR1 MDHEN and CDR2 SYDVKM. The CDR3 is made up of 19 amino acids.

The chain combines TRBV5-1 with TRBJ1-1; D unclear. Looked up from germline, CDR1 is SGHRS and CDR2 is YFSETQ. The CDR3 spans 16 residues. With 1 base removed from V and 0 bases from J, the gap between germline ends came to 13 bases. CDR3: CASSLKQPFMNTEAFF. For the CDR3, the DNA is TGCGCCAGCAGCTTGAAACAGCCTTTTATGAACACTGAAGCTTTCTTT.

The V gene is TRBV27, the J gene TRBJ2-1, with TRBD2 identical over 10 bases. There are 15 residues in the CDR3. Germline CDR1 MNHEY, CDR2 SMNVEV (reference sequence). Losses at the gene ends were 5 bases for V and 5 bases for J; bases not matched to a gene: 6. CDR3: CASSLLAGADNEQFF. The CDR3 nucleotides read TGTGCCAGCAGTCTCCTAGCGGGAGCGGACAATGAGCAGTTCTTC.

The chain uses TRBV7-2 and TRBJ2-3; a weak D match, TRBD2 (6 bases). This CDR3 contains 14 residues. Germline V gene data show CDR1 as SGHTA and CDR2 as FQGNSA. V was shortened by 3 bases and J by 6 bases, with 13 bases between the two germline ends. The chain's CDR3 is CASSFPGLTDTQYF. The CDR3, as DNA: TGTGCCAGCAGCTTCCCGGGACTCACGGATACGCAGTATTTT.

This chain's CDR3 is CASRRTGDNQPQHF. The CDR3 bases are TGTGCCAGCAGACGGACAGGGGATAATCAGCCCCAGCATTTT. This chain uses TRBV28 with TRBJ1-5; 9 nucleotides align to TRBD1. This CDR3 comprises 14 residues. The germline V gene has CDR1 MDHEN and CDR2 SYDVKM. J gave up 4 bases and V 6 bases, and 4 bases lay outside the gene matches.

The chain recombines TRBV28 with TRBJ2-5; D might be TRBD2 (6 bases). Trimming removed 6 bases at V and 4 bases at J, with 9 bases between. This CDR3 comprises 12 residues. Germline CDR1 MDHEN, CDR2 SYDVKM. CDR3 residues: CASRVGLETQYF. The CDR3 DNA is TGTGCCAGCAGGGTGGGACTAGAGACCCAGTACTTC.

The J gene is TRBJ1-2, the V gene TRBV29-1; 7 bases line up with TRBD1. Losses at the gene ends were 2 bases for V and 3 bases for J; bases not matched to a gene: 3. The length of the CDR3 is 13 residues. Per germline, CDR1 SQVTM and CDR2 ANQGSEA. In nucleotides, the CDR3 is TGCAGCGTTGAAACAGGGGCGGACTATGGCTACACCTTC. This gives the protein CSVETGADYGYTF.

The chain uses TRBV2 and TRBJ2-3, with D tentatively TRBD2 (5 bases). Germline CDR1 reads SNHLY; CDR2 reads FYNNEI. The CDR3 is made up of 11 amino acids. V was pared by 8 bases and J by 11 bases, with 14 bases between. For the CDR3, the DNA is TGTGCCAGCTCGGAGGCGGTAGGGCAGTATTTT. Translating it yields CASSEAVGQYF. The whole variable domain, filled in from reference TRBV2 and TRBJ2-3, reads EPEVTQTPSHQVTQMGQEVILRCVPISNHLYFYWYRQILGQKVEFLVSFYNNEISEKSEIFDDQFSVERPDGSNFTLKIRSTKLEDSAMYFCASSEAVGQYFGPGTRLTVL.

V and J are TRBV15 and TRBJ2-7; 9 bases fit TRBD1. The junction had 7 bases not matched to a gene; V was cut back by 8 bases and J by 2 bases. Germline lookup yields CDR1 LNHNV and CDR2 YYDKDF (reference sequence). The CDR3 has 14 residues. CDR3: CATDPGQGTYEQYF. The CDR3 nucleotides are TGTGCCACCGACCCGGGACAGGGTACCTACGAGCAGTACTTC.